The 5 T cell receptor beta chains in this list originate from one sample, sequenced in a study of blood T cells in healthy people across ages. A second about 7 to 11 cycle PCR used barcoded and J-beta primers. TCRdb fed the 5' RACE reads into MiXCR, producing one record per CDR3 protein. The sample holds 1.5 million to 2 million distinct CDR3 sequences; 40% to 55% are singletons and the top ten take less than 2.5%. Material for sequencing was blood. These receptors originate from a middle-aged woman in good health.

This clonotype is a singleton in its sample. The V gene is TRBV5-4, the J gene TRBJ2-5, with 9 positions matching TRBD1. CDR1 SGHNT and CDR2 YYREEE come from the germline V gene (reference sequence). V gave up 4 bases and J gave up 2 bases; unmatched junction bases: 12. The CDR3 consists of 17 residues. DNA for the CDR3: TGTGCCAGCAGCGGCCGGGACAGGGATACCCTTCAAGAGACCCAGTACTTC. The encoded protein is CASSGRDRDTLQETQYF.

This chain uses TRBV6-5 with TRBJ2-3; perhaps TRBD2 as D (5 bases). Germline-derived CDR1 and CDR2 are MNHEY and SVGAGI. This CDR3 is 12 amino acids long. Trimming pared 7 bases from V and 1 base from J, leaving 6 bases between. CDR3 bases: TGTGCCAGCAATAGCGGCACAGATACGCAGTATTTT. Amino acid sequence: CASNSGTDTQYF.

This CDR3 is CAISAGGADTQYF. CDR3 in DNA: TGTGCCATCAGTGCTGGGGGAGCAGATACGCAGTATTTT. The V gene is TRBV10-3, the J gene TRBJ2-3; D may be TRBD1 or TRBD2 (5 bases each). The CDR3 totals 13 residues. Between the trimmed V and J ends, which lost 4 bases and 4 bases, there was a span of 9 bases. In germline, CDR1 is ENHRY, CDR2 SYGVKD.

The J gene is TRBJ2-1, the V gene TRBV11-2, with TRBD2 matching over 9 bases. Looked up from germline, CDR1 is SGHAT and CDR2 is FQNNGV. V was clipped by 3 bases and J by 9 bases; unmatched bases: 9. The CDR3 totals 15 residues. The CDR3 coding sequence is TGTGCCAGCAGCTTTTCCAGGACTAGCGCGGGTGAGCAGTTCTTC. This codes for CASSFSRTSAGEQFF.

The chain combines TRBV29-1 with TRBJ2-5; possibly TRBD1 or TRBD2 for D (6 bases each). CDR1 is SQVTM and CDR2 is ANQGSEA in the germline V gene. V lost 7 bases and J 2 bases, leaving 20 bases between the germline ends. The length of the CDR3 is 15 residues. The CDR3 reads CSATTAGQFQETQYF. CDR3 in DNA: TGCAGCGCTACAACCGCGGGACAATTTCAAGAGACCCAGTACTTC.